This is a list of T cell receptor beta chains from one sample in a study of PD-1 blockade in classical Hodgkin lymphoma. The assay was immunoSEQ multiplex PCR, and TCRdb's table has in-frame clones only and misses some. This table has around 14,000 clones, roughly nine tenths appearing once. The sequenced sample consisted of CD8+ T cells from blood. These receptors were taken from a human donor with classical Hodgkin lymphoma. Both conserved end residues are part of each CDR3. The D gene is left open where the match is weak. Clone size is not always given. Where it is, it says once, few, many or a class for expanded clones.

abundance	d_gene	j_gene	v_gene	CDR3aa	CDR3nt
-	TRBD2	TRBJ2-7	TRBV2	CASSLAGPPYEQYF	TGTGCCAGCAGTCTAGCGGGGCCCCCCTACGAGCAGTACTTC
once	-	TRBJ1-1	TRBV29-1	CSVEGRAVGRDTEAFF	TGCAGCGTTGAAGGCAGGGCAGTTGGCAGGGACACTGAAGCTTTCTTT
-	-	TRBJ2-7	TRBV7-9	CASSLGAYEQYF	TGTGCCAGCAGCTTAGGGGCTTACGAGCAGTACTTC
-	TRBD2	TRBJ2-5	TRBV4-3	CASSQLGSGSYIQETQYF	TGCGCCAGCAGCCAACTGGGTAGCGGGAGCTATATCCAAGAGACCCAGTACTTC
-	-	TRBJ1-1	TRBV25-1	CASRTGNTEAFF	TGTGCCAGCAGAACAGGGAACACTGAAGCTTTCTTT
-	-	TRBJ1-2	TRBV19	CASSIDPSRGHTGRTDYGYTF	TGTGCCAGTAGTATAGATCCCTCGCGGGGACACACCGGGCGGACCGACTATGGCTACACCTTC
once	TRBD2	TRBJ2-1	TRBV29-1	CSPRLAGDYNEQFF	TGCAGCCCACGACTAGCGGGAGATTACAATGAGCAGTTCTTC
-	-	TRBJ2-1	TRBV28	CASSPTGLGYNEQFF	TGTGCCAGCAGTCCAACCGGACTCGGGTACAATGAGCAGTTCTTC
once	-	TRBJ1-4	TRBV9	CASSPGGATNEKLFF	TGTGCCAGCAGCCCGGGGGGAGCAACTAATGAAAAACTGTTTTTT
-	-	TRBJ1-1	TRBV5-4	CASSEQGWTEAFF	TGTGCCAGCAGCGAGCAGGGGTGGACTGAAGCTTTCTTT
-	-	TRBJ1-5	TRBV27	CASSYKGNQPQHF	TGTGCCAGCAGTTATAAGGGCAATCAGCCCCAGCATTTT
-	-	TRBJ2-1	TRBV13	CASSSTRVGEQFF	TGTGCCAGCAGCTCGACTAGGGTGGGCGAGCAGTTCTTC
-	-	TRBJ2-1	TRBV9	CASSAGSLSYNEQFF	TGTGCCAGCAGCGCTGGATCTCTCTCCTACAATGAGCAGTTCTTC
-	TRBD1	TRBJ2-5	TRBV28	CASSVGTVEETQYF	TGTGCCAGCAGTGTTGGGACAGTCGAAGAGACCCAGTACTTC
-	TRBD2	TRBJ2-1	TRBV6-4	CASSDVAGGMDEQFF	TGTGCCAGCAGTGACGTAGCGGGAGGGATGGATGAGCAGTTCTTC
-	-	TRBJ2-3	TRBV7-8	CASSLERRIQWSDTQYF	TGTGCCAGCAGCTTAGAAAGACGCATACAGTGGTCAGATACGCAGTATTTT
-	-	TRBJ1-1	TRBV27	CASSPPSTEAFF	TGTGCCAGCAGTCCCCCCTCCACTGAAGCTTTCTTT
few	-	TRBJ1-2	TRBV4-2	CASGGTWDRGSTDGYTF	TGTGCCAGCGGAGGAACTTGGGACCGCGGGTCCACGGATGGCTACACCTTC
-	TRBD1	TRBJ1-2	TRBV28	CASSLSGQGAGYTF	TGTGCCAGCAGTTTATCGGGGCAGGGGGCTGGCTACACCTTC
-	-	TRBJ2-5	TRBV9	CASNGGIHQETQYF	TGTGCCAGCAATGGGGGGATACACCAAGAGACCCAGTACTTC
-	TRBD1	TRBJ2-2	TRBV6-1	CASSEYPVVQGATGELFF	TGTGCCAGCAGTGAATATCCCGTGGTCCAGGGGGCAACCGGGGAGCTGTTTTTT
-	-	TRBJ1-2	TRBV7-6	CASSSRDLPYGYTF	TGTGCCAGCAGCTCTAGGGACCTCCCCTATGGCTACACCTTC
-	-	TRBJ2-7	TRBV28	CASSSRNSGEQYF	TGTGCCAGCAGTTCTCGGAATTCGGGCGAGCAGTACTTC
-	-	TRBJ1-1	TRBV5-4	CASSSGAGTEAFF	TGTGCCAGCAGCTCGGGGGCGGGTACTGAAGCTTTCTTT
-	-	TRBJ1-1	TRBV19	CASSRRDTEAFF	TGTGCCAGTAGTCGCCGGGACACTGAAGCTTTCTTT
once	-	TRBJ1-1	TRBV10-3	CAIRGTQNTEAFF	TGTGCCATCAGAGGAACGCAGAACACTGAAGCTTTCTTT
once	-	TRBJ2-3	TRBV19	CASSISDTQYF	TGTGCCAGTAGTATTTCGGATACGCAGTATTTT
-	TRBD1	TRBJ2-3	TRBV7-6	CASSSSGTGWTDTQYF	TGTGCCAGCAGCTCATCCGGGACAGGGTGGACAGATACGCAGTATTTT
-	-	TRBJ2-3	TRBV4-1	CASSQPGRSDTQYF	TGCGCCAGCAGCCAACCGGGTAGGTCAGATACGCAGTATTTT
few	TRBD2	TRBJ2-7	TRBV4-1	CASSLRLAGAGSYEQYF	TGCGCCAGCAGCCTCCGACTAGCGGGAGCGGGCTCCTACGAGCAGTACTTC
-	-	TRBJ1-1	TRBV4-1	CASSQRTAMNTEAFF	TGCGCCAGCAGCCAGCGGACAGCCATGAACACTGAAGCTTTCTTT
-	-	TRBJ2-5	TRBV11-1	CASSLWGAQETQYF	TGTGCCAGCAGCTTATGGGGCGCGCAAGAGACCCAGTACTTC
once	-	TRBJ2-7	TRBV19	CASSAGLTYEQYF	TGTGCCAGTAGTGCGGGTTTGACCTACGAGCAGTACTTC
-	TRBD2	TRBJ2-1	TRBV28	CASSEAGGVNEQFF	TGTGCCAGTTCTGAGGCGGGAGGGGTAAATGAGCAGTTCTTC
-	-	TRBJ2-1	TRBV4-1	CASSPSGSWDEQFF	TGCGCCAGCAGCCCCTCGGGGTCTTGGGATGAGCAGTTCTTC
-	-	TRBJ1-2	TRBV4-1	CASSPTVPLGGYTF	TGCGCCAGCAGCCCGACGGTCCCGCTTGGAGGCTACACCTTC
-	TRBD1	TRBJ2-3	TRBV29-1	CSVTRGQGTDTQYF	TGCAGCGTTACTCGGGGACAGGGGACAGATACGCAGTATTTT
-	-	TRBJ1-1	TRBV19	CASSIMPLAILNTEAFF	TGTGCCAGTAGTATAATGCCCCTCGCAATCCTGAACACTGAAGCTTTCTTT
-	TRBD2	TRBJ2-1	TRBV7-9	CATERGFKVIESSYNEQFF	TGTGCCACCGAGCGGGGGTTTAAAGTGATTGAGAGCTCCTACAATGAGCAGTTCTTC
-	TRBD2	TRBJ2-7	TRBV5-6	CASSLAGESYEQYF	TGTGCCAGCAGTCTAGCGGGAGAGTCCTACGAGCAGTACTTC
once	TRBD1	TRBJ1-3	TRBV11-3	CASRLTGTGSGNTIYF	TGTGCCAGCAGATTAACCGGGACAGGCTCTGGAAACACCATATATTTT
-	-	TRBJ2-7	TRBV6-1	CASSARDGTYEQYF	TGTGCCAGCAGTGCCCGGGACGGAACCTACGAGCAGTACTTC
-	TRBD2	TRBJ2-5	TRBV7-2	CASSPRTSGTQETQYF	TGTGCCAGCAGCCCAAGGACTAGCGGGACCCAAGAGACCCAGTACTTC
-	-	TRBJ2-7	TRBV27	CASSTRDGSYEQYF	TGTGCCAGCAGTACAAGGGACGGCTCCTACGAGCAGTACTTC
-	-	TRBJ1-1	TRBV28	CASSLTGGPMNTEAFF	TGTGCCAGCAGTTTAACCGGGGGGCCAATGAACACTGAAGCTTTCTTT
-	-	TRBJ2-1	TRBV6-1	CASLGDVSYNEQFF	TGTGCCAGCTTAGGGGATGTTTCTTACAATGAGCAGTTCTTC
-	TRBD1	TRBJ1-2	TRBV10-3	CAIRDRGSNYGYTF	TGTGCCATCAGGGACAGGGGGAGTAACTATGGCTACACCTTC
once	-	TRBJ2-7	TRBV19	CASSIVQGEVYEQYF	TGTGCCAGTAGTATTGTGCAGGGAGAAGTCTACGAGCAGTACTTC
once	TRBD1	TRBJ1-2	TRBV5-4	CASSSGTGYSPDYGYTF	TGTGCCAGCAGCTCCGGGACAGGGTATTCCCCTGACTATGGCTACACCTTC
-	TRBD2	TRBJ2-1	TRBV6-5	CASSYGETGGNEQFF	TGTGCCAGCAGTTACGGAGAGACGGGAGGGAATGAGCAGTTCTTC
once	-	TRBJ1-4	TRBV2	CASSEALAGRKREKLFF	TGTGCCAGCAGTGAAGCGCTTGCCGGGAGGAAGAGAGAAAAACTGTTTTTT
once	TRBD2	TRBJ2-5	TRBV5-6	CASSLGLAGALEETQYF	TGTGCCAGCAGCTTGGGCCTAGCGGGGGCACTGGAAGAGACCCAGTACTTC
-	TRBD2	TRBJ2-5	TRBV10-3	CAISDETSAQETQYF	TGTGCCATCAGTGATGAGACTAGCGCGCAAGAGACCCAGTACTTC
-	TRBD1	TRBJ2-7	TRBV27	CASSSPGQGVLYEQYF	TGTGCCAGCAGTTCGCCCGGACAGGGGGTATTGTACGAGCAGTACTTC
-	TRBD2	TRBJ2-2	TRBV13	CASSVSGRAGSSNTGELFF	TGTGCCAGCAGCGTTAGCGGGAGGGCCGGATCCTCCAACACCGGGGAGCTGTTTTTT
-	-	TRBJ1-3	TRBV7-2	CASSLRVGERNTIYF	TGTGCCAGCAGCTTAAGAGTGGGTGAAAGGAACACCATATATTTT
-	-	TRBJ1-1	TRBV28	CASSLGRTEAFF	TGTGCCAGCAGTTTAGGTCGAACTGAAGCTTTCTTT
-	-	TRBJ1-5	TRBV19	CASSTRDSYYSNQPQHF	TGTGCCAGTAGTACCCGAGACAGCTATTATAGCAATCAGCCCCAGCATTTT